The T cell receptor (beta chain) under discussion was sequenced for a study of T-cell reconstitution after alpha-beta-depleted transplantation in children. TCRbeta library preparation incorporated unique molecular identifiers. TCRdb analysed the PCR reads with MiXCR anew, one entry per CDR3 protein. This table has around 680,000 distinct CDR3 sequences, approximately 15% appearing once. The germline V gene has CDR1 MNHEY and CDR2 SMNVEV (reference sequence). The CDR3 has 16 amino acids. Note on this clonotype: At one of its ends the junction is not consistent with the germline gene, which may arise from a read error.

The chain has TRBV27 and TRBJ2-2; 9 bases fit TRBD1. This clonotype was obtained from a human donor who donated a stem cell graft to a child with acute myeloid leukemia. The specimen comprised PBMCs from the stem cell graft donor, sampled from the stem cell graft. Here the CDR3 DNA reads TGTGCCAGCAGTTCGCCGGGACAGGGAACGGTCGGGGGGCTGTTTTTT. It yields the protein CASSSPGQGTVGGLFF.